What follows describes a single T cell receptor beta chain. Vbeta (60) and Jbeta (13) primers were used in the PCR. Measured with immunoSEQ multiplex PCR; TCRdb has only the in-frame clones, and not every one. The sample lists 200,000 to 250,000 clones, 77% occurring once. The entry originates in a study of cytomegalovirus exposure and HLA in healthy donors. Specimen: PBMCs. The receptor's source is a woman in her sixties or seventies in good health and CMV-seropositive.

CDR3 loop: CASSLASGYPKQYF. The CDR3 nucleotides read TGTGCCAGCAGTTTGGCTAGCGGCTACCCTAAGCAGTACTTC. The rearrangement joins TRBV28 to TRBJ2-7; TRBD2 agrees at 7 bases. The CDR3 is made up of 14 amino acids. The V gene's germline CDR1 is MDHEN and CDR2 SYDVKM. Germline trimming cut 3 bases from V and 8 bases from J; bases unmatched to any gene: 10. Full variable domain (outside the CDR3, taken from reference TRBV28 and TRBJ2-7): DVKVTQSSRYLVKRTGEKVFLECVQDMDHENMFWYRQDPGLGLRLIYFSYDVKMKEKGDIPEGYSVSREKKERFSLILESASTNQTSMYLCASSLASGYPKQYFGPGTRLTVT.